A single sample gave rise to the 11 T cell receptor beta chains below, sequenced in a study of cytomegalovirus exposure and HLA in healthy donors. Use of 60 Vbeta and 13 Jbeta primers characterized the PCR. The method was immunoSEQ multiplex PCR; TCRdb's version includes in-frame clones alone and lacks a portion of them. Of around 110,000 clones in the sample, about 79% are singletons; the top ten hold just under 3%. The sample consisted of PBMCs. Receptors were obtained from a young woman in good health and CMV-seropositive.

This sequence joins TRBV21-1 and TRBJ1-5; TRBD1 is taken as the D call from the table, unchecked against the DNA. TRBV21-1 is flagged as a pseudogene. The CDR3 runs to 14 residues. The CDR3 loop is CASSGGQVSPPQHF. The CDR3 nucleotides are TGTGCCAGCAGCGGTGGGCAGGTGAGTCCGCCCCAGCATTTT.

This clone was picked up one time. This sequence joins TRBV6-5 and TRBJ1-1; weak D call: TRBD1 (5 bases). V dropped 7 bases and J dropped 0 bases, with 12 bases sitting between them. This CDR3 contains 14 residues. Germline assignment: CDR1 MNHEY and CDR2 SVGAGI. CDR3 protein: CASNRQGLNTEAFF. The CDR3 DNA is TGTGCCAGCAATCGGCAGGGATTGAACACTGAAGCTTTCTTT.

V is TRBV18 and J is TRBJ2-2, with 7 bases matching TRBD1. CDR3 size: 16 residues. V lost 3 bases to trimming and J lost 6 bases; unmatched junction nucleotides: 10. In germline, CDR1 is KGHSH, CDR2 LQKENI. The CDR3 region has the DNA TGTGCCAGCTCACCCGGACTTAGACAGGGCCCCGGGGAGCTGTTTTTT. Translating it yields CASSPGLRQGPGELFF.

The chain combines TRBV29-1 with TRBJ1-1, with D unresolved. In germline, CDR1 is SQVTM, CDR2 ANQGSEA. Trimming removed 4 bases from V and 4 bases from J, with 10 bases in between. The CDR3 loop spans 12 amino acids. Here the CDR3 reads CSVGPTGTEAFF. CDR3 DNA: TGCAGCGTTGGCCCAACGGGCACTGAAGCTTTCTTT. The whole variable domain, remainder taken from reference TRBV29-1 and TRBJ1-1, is SAVISQKPSRDICQRGTSLTIQCQVDSQVTMMFWYRQQPGQSLTLIATANQGSEATYESGFVIDKFPISRPNLTFSTLTVSNMSPEDSSIYLCSVGPTGTEAFFGQGTRLTVV.

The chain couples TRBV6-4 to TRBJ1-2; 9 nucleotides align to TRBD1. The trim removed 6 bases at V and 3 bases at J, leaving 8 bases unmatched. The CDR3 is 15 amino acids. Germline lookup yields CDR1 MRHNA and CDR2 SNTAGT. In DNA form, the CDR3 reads TGTGCCAGCAGACCCGGGGACAGGGAGGACTATGGCTACACCTTC. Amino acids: CASRPGDREDYGYTF.

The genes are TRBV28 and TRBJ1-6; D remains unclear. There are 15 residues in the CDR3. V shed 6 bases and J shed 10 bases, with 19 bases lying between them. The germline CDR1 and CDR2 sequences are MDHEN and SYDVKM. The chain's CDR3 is CASSLRAGELSPLHF. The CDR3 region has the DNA TGTGCCAGCAGCCTTAGGGCGGGTGAGTTGTCACCCCTCCACTTT.

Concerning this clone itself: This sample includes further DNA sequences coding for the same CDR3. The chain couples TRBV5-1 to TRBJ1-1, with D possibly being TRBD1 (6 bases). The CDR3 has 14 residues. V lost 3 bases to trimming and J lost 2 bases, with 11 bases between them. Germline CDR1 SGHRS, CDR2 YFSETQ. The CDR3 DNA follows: TGCGCCAGCAGCTCTGGACAGACTAACACTGAAGCTTTCTTT. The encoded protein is CASSSGQTNTEAFF.

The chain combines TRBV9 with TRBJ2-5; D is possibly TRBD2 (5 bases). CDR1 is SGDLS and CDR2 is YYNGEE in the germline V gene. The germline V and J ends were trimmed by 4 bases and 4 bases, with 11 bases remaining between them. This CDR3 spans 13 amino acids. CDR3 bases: TGTGCCAGCAGCTTACTAGATAGAGAGACCCAGTACTTC. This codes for CASSLLDRETQYF.

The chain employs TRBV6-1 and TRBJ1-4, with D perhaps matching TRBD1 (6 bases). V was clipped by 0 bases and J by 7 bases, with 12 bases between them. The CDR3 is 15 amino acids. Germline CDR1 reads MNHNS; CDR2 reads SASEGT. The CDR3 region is CASSEAARGGEKLFF. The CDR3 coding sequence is TGTGCCAGCAGTGAAGCGGCCAGGGGCGGTGAAAAACTGTTTTTT.

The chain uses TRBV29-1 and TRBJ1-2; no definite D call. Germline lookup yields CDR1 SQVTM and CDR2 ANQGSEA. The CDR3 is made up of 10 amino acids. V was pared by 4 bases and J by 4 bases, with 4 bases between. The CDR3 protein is CSVVSYGYTF. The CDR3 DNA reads TGCAGCGTTGTCAGCTATGGCTACACCTTC.

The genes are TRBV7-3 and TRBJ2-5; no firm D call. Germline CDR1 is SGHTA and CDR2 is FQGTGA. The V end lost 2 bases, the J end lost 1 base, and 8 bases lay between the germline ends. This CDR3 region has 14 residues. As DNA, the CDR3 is TGTGCCAGCAGCTTAGCCCACTCCCAAGAGACCCAGTACTTC. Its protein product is CASSLAHSQETQYF.